This T cell receptor (beta chain) comes out of a study of regulatory T cells in long-lasting Graves disease. A note on this clonotype: Its antigen is not known.

Study outcomes and limitations: Segments TRBV28, TRBJ1-2 and TRBJ2-5 showed preferential usage in persistent disease.

Both iRepertoire HTBI primers and Arm-PCR of CDR3 regions were used to build the TCR beta libraries. One entry per CDR3 protein, called by TCRdb with MiXCR from the multiplex PCR reads. The data hold 450,000 to 500,000 distinct CDR3 sequences, with 15% to 20% observed a single time. Time point reported: newly diagnosed GD, antithyroid drugs for less than 3 months. There was RNA extracted from PBMCs, and the TCR library was made from it. The germline V and J ends were trimmed by 2 bases and 10 bases, with 6 bases remaining between them. Germline values: CDR1 SQVTM, CDR2 ANQGSEA. The CDR3 consists of 10 residues. The data were also submitted as part of a second study, on T cells in Graves' hyperthyroidism and ophthalmopathy.

The V and J genes are TRBV29-1 and TRBJ2-1; D call uncertain. The source material was peripheral blood mononuclear cells (PBMCs), sampled at new diagnosis, from a patient treated with antithyroid drugs. This TCR was recovered from a man aged 35 to 55 with Graves disease. CDR3 region: CSVEQYEQFF. In DNA, the CDR3 is TGCAGCGTTGAACAGTACGAGCAGTTCTTC.